This T cell receptor (beta chain) was identified during a study of T cells in localized non-small cell lung cancer. Findings of the study overall: Measurement of T cell clonality placed uninvolved adjacent lung highest, above the level in tumor. Longer survival (overall) was linked to higher T cell density in blood. In adjacent lung, a median approximately 60 of the top 100 tumor clones were found.

TCRdb's copy holds only in-frame clones and misses some; the assay was immunoSEQ multiplex PCR. Of fewer than 8,500 clones detected, about 87% appear once; the ten largest clones hold about 30%. Unmatched junction bases numbered 5, after V lost 7 bases and J lost 7 bases. The CDR3 has 13 amino acids. Germline CDR1 SNHLY, CDR2 FYNNEI. Turning to this clone: The antigen is unknown.

This receptor was taken from a male donor older than 55 with stage III lung adenocarcinoma. This chain links TRBV2 with TRBJ2-4; 9 bases align to TRBD2. Here the sequenced sample was peripheral blood, taken before any cancer treatment. CDR3 coding DNA: TGTGCCAGCATAGGCGGGGGGGCGAACATTCAGTACTTC. Its protein product is CASIGGGANIQYF.